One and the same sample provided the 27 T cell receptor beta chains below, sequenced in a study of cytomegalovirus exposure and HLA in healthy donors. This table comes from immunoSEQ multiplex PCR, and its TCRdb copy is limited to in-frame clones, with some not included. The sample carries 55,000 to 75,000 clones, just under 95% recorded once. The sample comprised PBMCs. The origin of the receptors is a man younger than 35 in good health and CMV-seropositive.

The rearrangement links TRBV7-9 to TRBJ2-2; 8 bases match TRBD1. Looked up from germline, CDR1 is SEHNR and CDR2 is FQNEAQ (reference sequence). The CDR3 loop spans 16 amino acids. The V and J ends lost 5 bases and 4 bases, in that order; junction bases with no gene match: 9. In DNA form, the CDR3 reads TGTGCCAGCAGCCCGCCAGGGGGCCGGGGCACCGGGGAGCTGTTTTTT. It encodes CASSPPGGRGTGELFF.

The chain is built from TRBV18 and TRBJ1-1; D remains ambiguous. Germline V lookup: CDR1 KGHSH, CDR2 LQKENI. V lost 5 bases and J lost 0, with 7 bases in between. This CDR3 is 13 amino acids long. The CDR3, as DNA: TGTGCCAGCTCAACGGAGATGAACACTGAAGCTTTCTTT. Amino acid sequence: CASSTEMNTEAFF.

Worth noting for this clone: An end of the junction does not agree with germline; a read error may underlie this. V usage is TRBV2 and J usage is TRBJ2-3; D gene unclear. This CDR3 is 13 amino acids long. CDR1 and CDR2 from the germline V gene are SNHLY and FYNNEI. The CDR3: CASSQAISDTQYF. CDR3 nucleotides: TGTGCCAGCAGTCAAGCTATCTCGGATACGCAGTATTTT.

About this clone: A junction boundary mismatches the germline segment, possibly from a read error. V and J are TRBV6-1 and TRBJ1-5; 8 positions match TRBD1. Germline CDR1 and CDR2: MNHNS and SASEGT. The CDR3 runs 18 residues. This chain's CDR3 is CASSEAPYRGGSNQPQHF. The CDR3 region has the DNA TGTGCCAGCAGCGAAGCCCCCTACAGGGGGGGAAGCAATCAGCCCCAGCATTTT.

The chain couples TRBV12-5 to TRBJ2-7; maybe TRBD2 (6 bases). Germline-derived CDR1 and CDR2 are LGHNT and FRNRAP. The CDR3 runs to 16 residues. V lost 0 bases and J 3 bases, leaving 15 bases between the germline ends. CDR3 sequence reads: CASGLVPGLSLYEQYF. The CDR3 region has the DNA TGTGCTAGTGGTTTGGTACCGGGACTGTCTCTCTACGAGCAGTACTTC.

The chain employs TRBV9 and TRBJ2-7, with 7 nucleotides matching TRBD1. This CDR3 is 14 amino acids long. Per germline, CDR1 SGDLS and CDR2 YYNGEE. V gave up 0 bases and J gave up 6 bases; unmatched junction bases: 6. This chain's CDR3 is CASSVGDSRPEQYF. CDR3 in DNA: TGTGCCAGCAGCGTAGGGGACAGTCGTCCCGAGCAGTACTTC.

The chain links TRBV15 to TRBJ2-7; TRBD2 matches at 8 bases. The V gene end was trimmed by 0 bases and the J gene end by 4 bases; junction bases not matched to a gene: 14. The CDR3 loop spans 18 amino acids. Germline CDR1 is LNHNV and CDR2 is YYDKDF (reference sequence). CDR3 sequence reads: CATSRDGGRPGGRYEQYF. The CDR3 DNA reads TGTGCCACCAGCAGAGACGGGGGGAGACCCGGCGGGAGGTACGAGCAGTACTTC.

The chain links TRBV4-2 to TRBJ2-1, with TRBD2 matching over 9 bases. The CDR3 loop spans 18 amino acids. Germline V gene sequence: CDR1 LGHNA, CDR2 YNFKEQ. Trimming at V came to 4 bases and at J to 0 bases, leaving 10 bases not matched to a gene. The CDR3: CASSRSIGRGGSYNEQFF. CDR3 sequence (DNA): TGTGCCAGCAGCCGTAGCATAGGGCGGGGGGGCTCCTACAATGAGCAGTTCTTC.

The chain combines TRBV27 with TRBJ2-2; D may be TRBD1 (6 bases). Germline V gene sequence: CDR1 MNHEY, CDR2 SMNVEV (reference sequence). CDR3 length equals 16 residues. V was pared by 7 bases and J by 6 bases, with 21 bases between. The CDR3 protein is CASTSEFRGASGELFF. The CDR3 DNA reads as TGTGCCAGCACCTCGGAGTTCAGGGGAGCTTCCGGGGAGCTGTTTTTT.

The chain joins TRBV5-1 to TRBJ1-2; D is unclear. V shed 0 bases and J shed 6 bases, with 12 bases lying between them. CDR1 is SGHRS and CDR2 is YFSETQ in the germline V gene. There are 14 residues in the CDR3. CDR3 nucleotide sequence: TGCGCCAGCAGCTTGGTCCCCACAGCCCATGGCTACACCTTC. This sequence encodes CASSLVPTAHGYTF.

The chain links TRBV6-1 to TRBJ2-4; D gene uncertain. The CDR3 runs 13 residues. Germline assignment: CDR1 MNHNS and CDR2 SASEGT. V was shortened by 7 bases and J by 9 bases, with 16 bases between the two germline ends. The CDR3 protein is CASNRDRGVIQYF. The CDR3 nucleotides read TGTGCCAGCAACCGAGACCGAGGCGTCATTCAGTACTTC.

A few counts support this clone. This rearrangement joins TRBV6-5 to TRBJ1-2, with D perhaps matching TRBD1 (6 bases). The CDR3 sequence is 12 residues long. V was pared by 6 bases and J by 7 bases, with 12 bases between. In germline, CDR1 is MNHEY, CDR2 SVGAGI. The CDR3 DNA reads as TGTGCCAGCAGAACCACAGGGTTTGGCTACACCTTC. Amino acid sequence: CASRTTGFGYTF.

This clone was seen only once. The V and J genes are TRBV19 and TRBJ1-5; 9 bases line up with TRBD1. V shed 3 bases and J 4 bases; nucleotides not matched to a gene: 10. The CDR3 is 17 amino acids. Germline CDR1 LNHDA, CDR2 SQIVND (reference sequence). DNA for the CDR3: TGTGCCAGTAGTATCCGGGACAGGGAAATCCCAAATCAGCCCCAGCATTTT. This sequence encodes CASSIRDREIPNQPQHF.

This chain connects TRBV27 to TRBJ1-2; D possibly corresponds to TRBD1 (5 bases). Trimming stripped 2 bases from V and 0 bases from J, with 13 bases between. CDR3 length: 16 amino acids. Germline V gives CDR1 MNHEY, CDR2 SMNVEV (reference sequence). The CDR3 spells CASSLISGEANYGYTF. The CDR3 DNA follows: TGTGCCAGCAGTTTAATTTCGGGGGAAGCTAACTATGGCTACACCTTC.

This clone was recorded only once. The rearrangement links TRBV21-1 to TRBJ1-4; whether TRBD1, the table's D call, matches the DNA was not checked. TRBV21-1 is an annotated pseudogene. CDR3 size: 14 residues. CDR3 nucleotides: TGTGCCAGCAGCAGAACAGGGGGCGAAGAAAAACTGTTTTTT. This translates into CASSRTGGEEKLFF.

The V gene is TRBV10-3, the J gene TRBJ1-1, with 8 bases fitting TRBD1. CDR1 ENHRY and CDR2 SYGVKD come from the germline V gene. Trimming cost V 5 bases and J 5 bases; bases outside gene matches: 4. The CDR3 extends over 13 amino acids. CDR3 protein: CAISSQGATEAFF. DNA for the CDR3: TGTGCCATCAGTTCCCAGGGGGCGACTGAAGCTTTCTTT.

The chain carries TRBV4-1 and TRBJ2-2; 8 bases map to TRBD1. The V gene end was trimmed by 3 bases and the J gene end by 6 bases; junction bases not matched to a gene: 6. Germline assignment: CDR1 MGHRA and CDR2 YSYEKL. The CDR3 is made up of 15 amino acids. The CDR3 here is CASSQARQGPGELFF. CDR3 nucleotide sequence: TGCGCCAGCAGCCAGGCCCGACAGGGGCCCGGGGAGCTGTTTTTT.

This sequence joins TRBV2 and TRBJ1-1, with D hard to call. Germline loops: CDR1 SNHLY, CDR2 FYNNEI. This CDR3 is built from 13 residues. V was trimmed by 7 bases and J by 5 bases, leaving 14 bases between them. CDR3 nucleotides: TGTGCCAGCAATTCTCGGGAAGGGACTGAAGCTTTCTTT. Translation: CASNSREGTEAFF.

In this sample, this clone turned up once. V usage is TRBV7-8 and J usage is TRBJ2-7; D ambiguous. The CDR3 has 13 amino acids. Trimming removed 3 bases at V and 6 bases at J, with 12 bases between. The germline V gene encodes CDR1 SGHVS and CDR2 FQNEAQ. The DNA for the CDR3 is TGTGCCAGCAGCTTTTTAAATCCTCCCGAGCAGTACTTC. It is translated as CASSFLNPPEQYF.

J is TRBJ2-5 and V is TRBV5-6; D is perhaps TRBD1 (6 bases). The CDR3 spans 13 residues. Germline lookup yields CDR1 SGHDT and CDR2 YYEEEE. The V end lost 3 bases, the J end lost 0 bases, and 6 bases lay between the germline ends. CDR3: CASSWTDQETQYF. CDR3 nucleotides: TGTGCCAGCAGCTGGACAGACCAAGAGACCCAGTACTTC.

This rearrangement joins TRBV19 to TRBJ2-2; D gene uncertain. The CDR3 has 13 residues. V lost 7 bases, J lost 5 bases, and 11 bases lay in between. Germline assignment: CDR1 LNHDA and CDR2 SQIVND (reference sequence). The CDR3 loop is CASTRGYTGELFF. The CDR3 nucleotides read TGTGCCAGTACCCGCGGATATACCGGGGAGCTGTTTTTT.

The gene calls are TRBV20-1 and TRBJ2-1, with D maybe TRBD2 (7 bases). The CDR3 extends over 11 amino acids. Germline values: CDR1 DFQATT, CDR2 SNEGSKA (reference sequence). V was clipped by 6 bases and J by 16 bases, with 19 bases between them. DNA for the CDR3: TGCAGTGCAAGGGGGGGGAGTTTGGATTTCTTC. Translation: CSARGGSLDFF.

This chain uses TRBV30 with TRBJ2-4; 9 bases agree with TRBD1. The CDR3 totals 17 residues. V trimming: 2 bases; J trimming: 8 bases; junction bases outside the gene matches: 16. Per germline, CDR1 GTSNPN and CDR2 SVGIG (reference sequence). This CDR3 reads CAWSPSYRTGAEDIQYF. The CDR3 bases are TGTGCCTGGAGTCCCAGTTACCGGACAGGGGCTGAAGACATTCAGTACTTC.

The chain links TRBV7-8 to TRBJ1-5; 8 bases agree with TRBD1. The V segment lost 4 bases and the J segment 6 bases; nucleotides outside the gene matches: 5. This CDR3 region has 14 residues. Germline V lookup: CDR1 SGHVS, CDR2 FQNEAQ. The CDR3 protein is CASSSGQESQPQHF. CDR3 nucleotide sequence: TGTGCCAGCAGCTCGGGACAGGAAAGTCAGCCCCAGCATTTT.

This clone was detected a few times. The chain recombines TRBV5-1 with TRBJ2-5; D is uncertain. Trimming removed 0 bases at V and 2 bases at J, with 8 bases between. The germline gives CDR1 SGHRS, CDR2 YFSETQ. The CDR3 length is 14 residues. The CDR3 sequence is CASSLAATQETQYF. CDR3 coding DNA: TGCGCCAGCAGCTTGGCTGCAACTCAAGAGACCCAGTACTTC.

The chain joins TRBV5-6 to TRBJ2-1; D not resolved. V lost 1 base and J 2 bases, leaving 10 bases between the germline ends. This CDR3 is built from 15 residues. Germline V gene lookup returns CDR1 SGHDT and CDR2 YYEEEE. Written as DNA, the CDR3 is TGTGCCAGCAGCTTGATTTCCACAACCTACAATGAGCAGTTCTTC. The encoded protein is CASSLISTTYNEQFF. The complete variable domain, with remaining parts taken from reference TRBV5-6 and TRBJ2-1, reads DAGVTQSPTHLIKTRGQQVTLRCSPKSGHDTVSWYQQALGQGPQFIFQYYEEEERQRGNFPDRFSGHQFPNYSSELNVNALLLGDSALYLCASSLISTTYNEQFFGPGTRLTVL.

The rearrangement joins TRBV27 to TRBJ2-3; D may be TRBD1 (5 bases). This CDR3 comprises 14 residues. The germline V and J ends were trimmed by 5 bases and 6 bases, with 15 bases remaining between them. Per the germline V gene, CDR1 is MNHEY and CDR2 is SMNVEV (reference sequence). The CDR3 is CASSRVQELDTQYF. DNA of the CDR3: TGTGCCAGCAGTAGGGTACAGGAACTGGATACGCAGTATTTT.